These 3 T cell receptor beta chains originate from one sample sequenced in a study of Ad26.COV2.S vaccination and SARS-CoV-2 variants. Stated treatment: 15 to 20 received Ad26.COV2.S at low or high dose, single or two shots; 5 received placebo; per-sample allocation not given. Day 63 following the first vaccine or placebo injection was when the samples were taken. The protocol was immunoSEQ multiplex PCR, while the TCRdb copy is restricted to in-frame clones and leaves out a portion. The repertoire includes about 370,000 clones, about 88% of them detected once, and more than 3% sits in the top ten. The sequencing here drew on peripheral blood, taken in a trial of Ad26.COV2.S vaccine versus placebo. Receptors were obtained from a person between 18 and 65 years old who received the Ad26.COV2.S COVID-19 vaccine or a placebo.

This chain links TRBV2 with TRBJ2-5; tentatively, D is TRBD1 or TRBD2 (5 bases each). This CDR3 comprises 16 residues. The germline V gene encodes CDR1 SNHLY and CDR2 FYNNEI. The V gene lost 4 bases and the J gene lost 1 base, with 16 bases spanning the gap. Here the CDR3 reads CASSVTFGTAQETQYF. Here the CDR3 DNA reads TGTGCCAGCAGTGTTACTTTCGGGACCGCCCAAGAGACCCAGTACTTC.

V gene TRBV27 combines with J gene TRBJ2-3, with TRBD1 identical over 8 bases. Germline CDR1 is MNHEY and CDR2 is SMNVEV (reference sequence). The CDR3 consists of 17 residues. V lost 1 base, J lost 0 bases, and 6 bases stayed unmatched. Here the CDR3 DNA reads TGTGCCAGCAGTTTATGGCCGACAGGGGCTAGCACAGATACGCAGTATTTT. This encodes CASSLWPTGASTDTQYF.

The rearrangement uses TRBV11-2 and TRBJ1-6, with 7 nucleotides matching TRBD1. Germline CDR1 reads SGHAT; CDR2 reads FQNNGV. The CDR3 runs 14 residues. The ends lost 5 bases at V and 8 bases at J; junction bases unmatched: 6. The CDR3 region has the DNA TGTGCCAGCAGCCACTACAGGGGACATTCACCCCTCCACTTT. Translation: CASSHYRGHSPLHF.